This T cell receptor beta chain is from a study of blood T cells in healthy people across ages. Whole-study results and caveats: Because sorting was not performed, PBMCs prevented conclusive naive versus antigen-experienced comparison. Versus aged donors, long-lived donors had higher diversity and more naive CD4+ cells.

The CDR3 is 15 amino acids. V was clipped by 2 bases and J by 6 bases, with 14 bases between them. CDR1 SEHNR and CDR2 FQNEAQ come from the germline V gene (reference sequence). PBMCs numbering at least 6.5 million were isolated per sample. Comments on this clonotype: Its antigen is as yet unknown.

It was with a sample-barcoded 5' primer and a J-beta primer mix that a second PCR of about 6 to 12 cycles was run. Each cDNA was tagged by a template-switch adaptor containing 12 random nucleotides. TCRdb reprocessed the 5' RACE reads via MiXCR and lists one record per CDR3 protein. The sample has 980,000 or so distinct CDR3 sequences, about 48% seen once. The receptor was isolated from a man younger than 40 in good health. The chain combines TRBV7-9 with TRBJ2-1; perhaps TRBD1 as D (5 bases). Sequenced sample: blood. The CDR3 reads CASSLIPGSVNEQFF. In nucleotides, the CDR3 is TGTGCCAGCAGCTTAATCCCAGGGTCTGTCAATGAGCAGTTCTTC.